The 4 T cell receptor beta chains reported below all come from one sample, sequenced in a study of cytomegalovirus exposure and HLA in healthy donors. The assay was immunoSEQ multiplex PCR, and TCRdb's table has in-frame clones only and misses some. Counted here are 57,000 or so clones, 75% to 95% occurring once; the ten biggest clones make up approximately 2%. Input material: PBMCs. These receptors came from a woman aged 25 to 39 in good health and CMV-seronegative.

V and J are TRBV6-1 and TRBJ2-5; TRBD2 aligns across 10 bases. CDR1 MNHNS and CDR2 SASEGT come from the germline V gene. Losses at the gene ends were 7 bases for V and 5 bases for J; bases not matched to a gene: 7. The CDR3 is made up of 14 amino acids. The CDR3 DNA reads TGTGCCAGCACTCTAGCGGGAGCGGGGGAGACCCAGTACTTC. Encoded protein: CASTLAGAGETQYF.

The chain has TRBV30 and TRBJ2-3; tentatively, D is TRBD1 (5 bases). Germline V CDR1 and CDR2: GTSNPN, SVGIG (reference sequence). The CDR3 length is 14 residues. V lost 5 bases, J lost 3 bases, and 15 bases lay in between. This CDR3 reads CAWGAQLETDTQYF. In DNA, the CDR3 is TGTGCCTGGGGGGCCCAGCTAGAGACAGATACGCAGTATTTT.

The chain is built from TRBV9 and TRBJ2-7; tentative D call: TRBD1 (6 bases). V gave up 3 bases and J gave up 5 bases, with 15 bases separating them. There are 14 residues in the CDR3. CDR1 and CDR2 (germline): SGDLS, YYNGEE. The CDR3 sequence is CASSGLGQNDEQYF. CDR3 coding DNA: TGTGCCAGCAGCGGCTTAGGACAGAACGACGAGCAGTACTTC.

The table lists this clone with many counts. V gene TRBV25-1 combines with J gene TRBJ1-2; 7 positions match TRBD1. The CDR3 totals 12 residues. V lost 6 bases to trimming and J lost 5 bases; unmatched junction nucleotides: 3. Per germline, CDR1 MGHDK and CDR2 SYGVNS. CDR3 sequence reads: CASSPTGYGYTF. The CDR3 DNA sequence: TGTGCCAGCAGCCCGACAGGGTATGGCTACACCTTC.